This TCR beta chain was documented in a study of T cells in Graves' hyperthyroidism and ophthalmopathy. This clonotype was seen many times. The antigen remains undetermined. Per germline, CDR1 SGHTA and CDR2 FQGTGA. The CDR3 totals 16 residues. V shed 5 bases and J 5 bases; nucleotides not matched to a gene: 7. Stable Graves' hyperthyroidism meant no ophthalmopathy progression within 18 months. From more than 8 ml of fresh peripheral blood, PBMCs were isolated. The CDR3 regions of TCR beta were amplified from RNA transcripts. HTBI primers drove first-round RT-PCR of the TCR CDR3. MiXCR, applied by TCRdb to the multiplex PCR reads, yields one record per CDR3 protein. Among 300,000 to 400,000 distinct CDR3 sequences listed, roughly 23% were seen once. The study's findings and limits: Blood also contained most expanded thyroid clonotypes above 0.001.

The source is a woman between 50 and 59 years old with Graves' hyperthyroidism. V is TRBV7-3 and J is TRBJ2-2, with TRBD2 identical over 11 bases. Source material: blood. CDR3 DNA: TGTGCCAGCAGCCTGACTAGCGGGGTTGGGACCGGGGAGCTGTTTTTT. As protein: CASSLTSGVGTGELFF.